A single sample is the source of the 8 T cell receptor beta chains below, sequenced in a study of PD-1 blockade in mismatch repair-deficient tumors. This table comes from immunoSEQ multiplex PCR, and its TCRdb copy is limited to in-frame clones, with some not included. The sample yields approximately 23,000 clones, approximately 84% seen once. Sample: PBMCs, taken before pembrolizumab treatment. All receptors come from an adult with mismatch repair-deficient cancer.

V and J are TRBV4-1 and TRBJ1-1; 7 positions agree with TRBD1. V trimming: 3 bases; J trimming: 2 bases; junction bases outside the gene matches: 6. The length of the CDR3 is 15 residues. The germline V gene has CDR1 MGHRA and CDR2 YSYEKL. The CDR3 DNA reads TGCGCCAGCAGCCAGCAGGGACAGCCCAACACTGAAGCTTTCTTT. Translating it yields CASSQQGQPNTEAFF.

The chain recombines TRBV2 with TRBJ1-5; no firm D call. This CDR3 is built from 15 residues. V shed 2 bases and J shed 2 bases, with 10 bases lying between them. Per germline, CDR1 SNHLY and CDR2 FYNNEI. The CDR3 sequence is CASSENLSGNQPQHF. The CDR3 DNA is TGTGCCAGCAGTGAAAATCTTTCGGGCAATCAGCCCCAGCATTTT.

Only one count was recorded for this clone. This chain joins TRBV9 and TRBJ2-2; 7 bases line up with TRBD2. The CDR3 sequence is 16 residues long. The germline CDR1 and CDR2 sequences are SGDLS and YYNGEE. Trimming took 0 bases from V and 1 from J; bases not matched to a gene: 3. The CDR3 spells CASSVATGGNTGELFF. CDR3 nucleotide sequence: TGTGCCAGCAGCGTAGCTACGGGAGGGAACACCGGGGAGCTGTTTTTT.

CDR3 nucleotide sequence: TGCGCCAGCAGCCAAGATGCTAGCGGGAGCTACAATGAGCAGTTCTTC. Its protein product is CASSQDASGSYNEQFF. The rearrangement uses TRBV4-1 and TRBJ2-1; TRBD2 agrees at 10 bases. Germline V gene sequence: CDR1 MGHRA, CDR2 YSYEKL. The V segment lost 0 bases and the J segment 3 bases; nucleotides outside the gene matches: 2. The CDR3 contains 16 residues.

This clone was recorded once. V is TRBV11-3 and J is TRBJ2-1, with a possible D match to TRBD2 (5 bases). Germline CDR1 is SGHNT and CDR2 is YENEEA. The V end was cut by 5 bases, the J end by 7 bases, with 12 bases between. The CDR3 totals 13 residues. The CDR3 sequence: CASSPRAGNEQFF. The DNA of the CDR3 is TGTGCCAGCAGCCCGCGGGCAGGAAATGAGCAGTTCTTC. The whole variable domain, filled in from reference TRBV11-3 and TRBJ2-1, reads EAGVVQSPRYKIIEKKQPVAFWCNPISGHNTLYWYLQNLGQGPELLIRYENEEAVDDSQLPKDRFSAERLKGVDSTLKIQPAELGDSAVYLCASSPRAGNEQFFGPGTRLTVL.

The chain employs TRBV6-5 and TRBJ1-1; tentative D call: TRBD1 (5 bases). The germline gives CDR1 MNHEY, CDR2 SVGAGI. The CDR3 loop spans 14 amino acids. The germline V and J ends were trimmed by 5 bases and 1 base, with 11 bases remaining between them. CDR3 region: CASSIRGGNTEAFF. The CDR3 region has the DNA TGTGCCAGCAGTATTCGGGGGGGGAACACTGAAGCTTTCTTT.

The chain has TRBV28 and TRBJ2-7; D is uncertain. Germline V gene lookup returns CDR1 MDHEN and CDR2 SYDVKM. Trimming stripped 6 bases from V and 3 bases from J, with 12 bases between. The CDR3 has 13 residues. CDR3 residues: CASSPFQNYEQYF. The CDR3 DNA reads TGTGCCAGCAGCCCTTTTCAGAACTACGAGCAGTACTTC.

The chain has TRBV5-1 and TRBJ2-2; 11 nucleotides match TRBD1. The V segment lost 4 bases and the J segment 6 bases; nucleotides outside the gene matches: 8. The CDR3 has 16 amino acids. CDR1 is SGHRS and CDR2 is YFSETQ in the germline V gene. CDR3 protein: CASSPSGQGAPGELFF. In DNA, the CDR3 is TGCGCCAGCAGCCCATCAGGACAGGGGGCACCCGGGGAGCTGTTTTTT.